These 16 T cell receptor beta chains were sequenced from one sample in a study of T cell repertoires in cytomegalovirus infection. TCRdb used MiXCR to reprocess the reads, holding one entry per CDR3 protein. The table shows 450,000 to 600,000 distinct CDR3 sequences, with more than 40% occurring only once. These TCRs' antigens remain unknown. The starting material was cultured PBMCs, obtained from culture after CMV antigen stimulation. These receptors were obtained from a human donor in good health (CMV status not recorded). Some clones in this sample may be carry-over from other donors' samples.

The J gene is TRBJ2-2, the V gene TRBV7-6, with 8 bases identical to TRBD1. The CDR3 loop spans 16 amino acids. Trimming at V came to 1 base and at J to 7 bases, leaving 8 bases not matched to a gene. CDR1 and CDR2 (germline): SGHVS, FNYEAQ. The CDR3 sequence: CASSLVPTGEVGELFF. The CDR3, as DNA: TGTGCCAGCAGCTTAGTACCGACAGGGGAAGTCGGGGAGCTGTTTTTT.

V gene TRBV6-5 combines with J gene TRBJ2-3; no reliable D call. V was trimmed by 5 bases and J by 0 bases, leaving 6 bases between them. The CDR3 runs to 13 residues. Germline CDR1 is MNHEY and CDR2 is SVGAGI. In DNA, the CDR3 is TGTGCCAGCAGTACCCCGAGCACAGATACGCAGTATTTT. Its protein is CASSTPSTDTQYF.

This clonotype was counted once. The V and J genes are TRBV7-9 and TRBJ1-2, with D tentatively TRBD1 (5 bases). Germline CDR1 and CDR2: SEHNR and FQNEAQ (reference sequence). The CDR3 is 18 residues long. The germline V and J ends were trimmed by 6 bases and 5 bases, with 28 bases remaining between them. The CDR3 DNA reads as TGTGCCAGCAGAAATCCGGGACTGCCGGACCGAAGGAATTATGGCTACACCTTC. Translated: CASRNPGLPDRRNYGYTF. Full variable domain (missing parts from reference TRBV7-9 and TRBJ1-2): DTGVSQNPRHKITKRGQNVTFRCDPISEHNRLYWYRQTLGQGPEFLTYFQNEAQLEKSRLLSDRFSAERPKGSFSTLEIQRTEQGDSAMYLCASRNPGLPDRRNYGYTFGSGTRLTVV.

This chain connects TRBV6-2 or TRBV6-3 to TRBJ2-3; D gene unclear. Trimming took off 0 bases at V and 6 bases at J, with 10 bases between the two ends. The CDR3 spans 14 residues. Germline assignment: CDR1 MNHEY and CDR2 SVGEGT. CDR3 sequence reads: CASSYSTAVDTQYF. Written as DNA, the CDR3 is TGTGCCAGCAGTTACTCGACGGCCGTCGATACGCAGTATTTT.

The CDR3 region has the DNA TGTGCCAGCAGTCCCGGGACTAGTATGTATACGCAGTATTTT. As protein: CASSPGTSMYTQYF. This chain joins TRBV28 and TRBJ2-3; 8 bases are shared with TRBD2. Germline CDR1 MDHEN, CDR2 SYDVKM. After removal of 5 bases from V and 7 bases from J, the junction contained 8 bases not matched to a gene. CDR3 length: 14 amino acids.

V usage is TRBV19 and J usage is TRBJ1-5, with 8 bases matching TRBD1. The junction had 8 bases not matched to a gene; V was cut back by 7 bases and J by 9 bases. Germline CDR1 reads LNHDA; CDR2 reads SQIVND (reference sequence). CDR3 length: 13 residues. The DNA for the CDR3 is TGTGCCAGTAATGCAGGGGGCTGGGGGCCCCAGCATTTT. Its protein is CASNAGGWGPQHF.

Only a few counts were recorded for this clonotype. The gene calls are TRBV20-1 and TRBJ2-5; TRBD1 might be the D (7 bases). The V end lost 2 bases, the J end lost 5 bases, and 15 bases lay between the germline ends. The germline CDR1 and CDR2 sequences are DFQATT and SNEGSKA (reference sequence). The CDR3 consists of 14 residues. DNA of the CDR3: TGCAGTGCTAGACCCCCAGGGGGAGGCGAGACCCAGTACTTC. Translated, it gives CSARPPGGGETQYF.

The chain has TRBV4-1 and TRBJ2-5; D is unclear. Germline CDR1 MGHRA, CDR2 YSYEKL. V shed 0 bases and J shed 5 bases, with 10 bases lying between them. This CDR3 is built from 14 residues. As DNA, the CDR3 is TGCGCCAGCAGCCAAGACACCGAGTGGGAGACCCAGTACTTC. Amino acids: CASSQDTEWETQYF.

This clonotype was picked up a small number of times. The V gene is TRBV12-5, the J gene TRBJ2-3, with 9 bases fitting TRBD2. Per germline, CDR1 LGHNT and CDR2 FRNRAP. The CDR3 runs 14 residues. The V segment lost 2 bases and the J segment 4 bases; nucleotides outside the gene matches: 1. CDR3 loop: CASGLSGGSDTQYF. CDR3 bases: TGTGCTAGTGGTTTGAGCGGGGGGTCAGATACGCAGTATTTT.

The chain has TRBV10-2 and TRBJ2-7, with 11 bases fitting TRBD2. This CDR3 contains 14 residues. After removal of 6 bases from V and 3 bases from J, the junction contained 4 bases not matched to a gene. CDR1 is WSHSY and CDR2 is SAAADI in the germline V gene. The CDR3 DNA reads as TGCGCCAGCAGGGGACTAGCGGTAGACTACGAGCAGTACTTC. It yields the protein CASRGLAVDYEQYF.

The V call is TRBV6-6, the J call TRBJ2-7; 10 bases are shared with TRBD2. Looked up from germline, CDR1 is MNHNY and CDR2 is SVGAGI (reference sequence). Unmatched junction bases numbered 20, after V lost 9 bases and J lost 3 bases. CDR3 length equals 18 residues. In nucleotides, the CDR3 is TGTGCCAGTAGCGGAGATAGCGGGGGGACTCGGGCCTACTACGAGCAGTACTTC. Amino acids: CASSGDSGGTRAYYEQYF.

V gene TRBV11-2 combines with J gene TRBJ2-1; the match to TRBD1 covers 7 bases. The V gene end was trimmed by 2 bases and the J gene end by 9 bases; junction bases not matched to a gene: 4. This CDR3 has 13 residues. Germline V gene lookup returns CDR1 SGHAT and CDR2 FQNNGV. This CDR3 is CASSLTPGGEQFF. The CDR3 DNA follows: TGTGCCAGCAGCTTAACGCCAGGGGGTGAGCAGTTCTTC.

This rearrangement joins TRBV19 to TRBJ1-1; maybe TRBD1 (5 bases). Trimming took off 6 bases at V and 1 base at J, with 15 bases between the two ends. This CDR3 has 15 residues. The germline gives CDR1 LNHDA, CDR2 SQIVND (reference sequence). CDR3 coding DNA: TGTGCCAGTAGAGATGTTGGGGGAACGAACACTGAAGCTTTCTTT. The encoded protein is CASRDVGGTNTEAFF.

V usage is TRBV10-3 and J usage is TRBJ2-5; 9 positions match TRBD1. The V segment lost 0 bases and the J segment 0 bases; nucleotides outside the gene matches: 8. Germline-derived CDR1 and CDR2 are ENHRY and SYGVKD. The CDR3 is 18 amino acids. The CDR3: CAISESPGQGTYQETQYF. For the CDR3, the DNA is TGTGCCATCAGTGAGTCACCCGGACAGGGGACGTACCAAGAGACCCAGTACTTC.

This clonotype has a count of ten or more. V gene TRBV12-3 or TRBV12-4 combines with J gene TRBJ2-3, with D possibly TRBD2 on 5 matching bases. The CDR3 runs to 14 residues. The V end was cut by 5 bases, the J end by 1 base, with 10 bases between. The CDR3 coding sequence is TGTGCCAGCAGTCCTACCGGGGGCACAGATACGCAGTATTTT. Translation: CASSPTGGTDTQYF.

This clonotype was recorded a few times. This chain connects TRBV7-9 to TRBJ2-7; TRBD1 might be the D (6 bases). CDR1 is SEHNR and CDR2 is FQNEAQ in the germline V gene (reference sequence). The V gene lost 5 bases and the J gene lost 3 bases, with 14 bases spanning the gap. CDR3 length equals 14 residues. In DNA form, the CDR3 reads TGTGCCAGCAGCCTAACGACAGGTCTCTACGAGCAGTACTTC. It is translated as CASSLTTGLYEQYF.